The 9 T cell receptor beta chains in this list originate from one sample, sequenced in a study of cytomegalovirus exposure and HLA in healthy donors. This PCR relied on a set of 60 Vbeta primers and 13 Jbeta primers. Clones were sequenced by immunoSEQ multiplex PCR, and TCRdb holds only the in-frame ones, with some missing. The sample consists of 130,000 to 150,000 clones, roughly four fifths of them appearing once. The sample consisted of PBMCs. The receptors come from a human donor in good health.

V gene TRBV4-1 combines with J gene TRBJ1-1; D perhaps matches TRBD1 (5 bases). This CDR3 is built from 13 residues. In germline, CDR1 is MGHRA, CDR2 YSYEKL. The V end lost 2 bases, the J end lost 9 bases, and 13 bases lay between the germline ends. Here the CDR3 reads CASSQRQGSQAFF. As DNA, the CDR3 is TGCGCCAGCAGCCAACGGCAGGGTAGTCAAGCTTTCTTT.

This chain connects TRBV6-5 to TRBJ2-5; no reliable D call. CDR3 length: 15 amino acids. Germline V gives CDR1 MNHEY, CDR2 SVGAGI. V lost 0 bases and J lost 5, with 13 bases in between. CDR3 DNA: TGTGCCAGCAGTTACTCGATCCGGAGAGCCGAGACCCAGTACTTC. The encoded protein is CASSYSIRRAETQYF.

The chain recombines TRBV28 with TRBJ2-7; 7 bases agree with TRBD1. This CDR3 has 15 residues. Germline V gives CDR1 MDHEN, CDR2 SYDVKM. The J segment lost 1 base and the V segment lost 2 bases, leaving 5 bases of the junction unmatched. The CDR3 DNA reads TGTGCCAGCAGTTTAGTGACAGGGTTGTCCTACGAGCAGTACTTC. Amino acid sequence: CASSLVTGLSYEQYF.

This rearrangement joins TRBV19 to TRBJ1-4, with a weak D call TRBD1 (6 bases). CDR1 LNHDA and CDR2 SQIVND come from the germline V gene (reference sequence). V lost 0 bases and J lost 0, with 8 bases in between. This CDR3 has 16 residues. CDR3 in DNA: TGTGCCAGTAGTATAGAAGGACAGCCAACTAATGAAAAACTGTTTTTT. Protein product: CASSIEGQPTNEKLFF. Full variable domain (missing parts from reference TRBV19 and TRBJ1-4): DGGITQSPKYLFRKEGQNVTLSCEQNLNHDAMYWYRQDPGQGLRLIYYSQIVNDFQKGDIAEGYSVSREKKESFPLTVTSAQKNPTAFYLCASSIEGQPTNEKLFFGSGTQLSVL.

V and J are TRBV6-5 and TRBJ2-1; 9 bases fit TRBD2. This CDR3 comprises 15 residues. The V gene end was trimmed by 2 bases and the J gene end by 2 bases; junction bases not matched to a gene: 1. Germline-derived CDR1 and CDR2 are MNHEY and SVGAGI. This CDR3 reads CASSYASGAYNEQFF. DNA of the CDR3: TGTGCCAGCAGTTACGCTAGCGGGGCCTACAATGAGCAGTTCTTC.

To note about this clone: Sequence at one end of the junction differs from germline and may be a read error. Other DNA sequences within the sample encode an identical CDR3. The chain employs TRBV15 and TRBJ2-5, with 13 bases lining up with TRBD2. Per the germline V gene, CDR1 is LNHNV and CDR2 is YYDKDF (reference sequence). CDR3 size: 15 residues. This CDR3 reads CATSVRLAGGETQYF. The CDR3 DNA is TGCGCCACCAGCGTTCGACTAGCGGGAGGAGAGACCCAGTACTTC.

The chain links TRBV6-1 to TRBJ1-2; D perhaps matches TRBD1 (5 bases). CDR1 is MNHNS, CDR2 SASEGT, per germline. The V end was cut by 3 bases, the J end by 4 bases, with 12 bases between. This CDR3 spans 14 amino acids. Written as DNA, the CDR3 is TGTGCCAGCAGTGAGTTAGAAGGGGCCTATGGCTACACCTTC. It encodes CASSELEGAYGYTF.

The V call is TRBV7-8, the J call TRBJ2-1; 9 nucleotides line up with TRBD2. Trimming at V came to 1 base and at J to 5 bases, leaving 6 bases not matched to a gene. Per germline, CDR1 SGHVS and CDR2 FQNEAQ. This CDR3 is 16 amino acids long. This CDR3 reads CASSLVAGGVNNEQFF. Written as DNA, the CDR3 is TGTGCCAGCAGCTTAGTTGCGGGGGGGGTGAACAATGAGCAGTTCTTC.

The V gene is TRBV6-1, the J gene TRBJ2-5, with D hard to call. The J call may be faulty, since TRBJ2-7 better matches the DNA end. The CDR3 loop spans 12 amino acids. Germline V gene sequence: CDR1 MNHNS, CDR2 SASEGT. In nucleotides, the CDR3 is TGTGCCAGCTCCTTACCAACCTACGAGCAGTACTTC. This translates into CASSLPTYEQYF.